This passage covers 23 T cell receptor beta chains from one sample sequenced in a study of blood T cell repertoires in COVID-19. Produced via immunoSEQ multiplex PCR; TCRdb's table is partial and in-frame only. The repertoire includes 250,000 or so clones, more than 85% of them detected once, and less than 3.5% sits in the top ten. The sequenced material came from PBMCs or T cells enriched from blood (not recorded which). The origin of the receptors is a man aged 40-49 years who had been exposed to COVID-19.

This sequence joins TRBV27 and TRBJ1-6; D may be TRBD1 (5 bases). CDR3 length: 15 amino acids. Trimming took 6 bases from V and 0 from J, leaving 9 bases between them. Per the germline V gene, CDR1 is MNHEY and CDR2 is SMNVEV (reference sequence). This CDR3 reads CASRAGGSYNSPLHF. CDR3 sequence (DNA): TGTGCCAGCAGAGCCGGGGGCTCCTATAATTCACCCCTCCACTTT.

The V gene is TRBV5-6, the J gene TRBJ1-1, with D possibly matching TRBD1 (5 bases). Germline V gene lookup returns CDR1 SGHDT and CDR2 YYEEEE. V gave up 6 bases and J gave up 3 bases, with 15 bases separating them. The CDR3 spans 14 residues. The CDR3 loop is CASTRLGEDTEAFF. CDR3 DNA sequence: TGTGCCAGCACCCGGTTGGGGGAGGACACTGAAGCTTTCTTT.

The chain recombines TRBV21-1 with TRBJ2-3; the D call of TRBD1 is as the table states it, not checked on the DNA. TRBV21-1 counts as a pseudogene. CDR3 length: 15 amino acids. The CDR3 DNA reads as TGTGCCAGCAGTCGAACTCAGCAGGTCACAGATACGCAGTATTTT. Translated, it gives CASSRTQQVTDTQYF.

The V gene is TRBV30, the J gene TRBJ2-1; 10 bases align to TRBD1. From germline, CDR1 is GTSNPN and CDR2 SVGIG (reference sequence). Trimming removed 2 bases from V and 8 bases from J; junction bases left unmatched: 9. The CDR3 length is 15 residues. CDR3 DNA: TGTGCCTGGAGTTTCGGGACAGGGGTCATCGATGAGCAGTTCTTC. This sequence encodes CAWSFGTGVIDEQFF.

The rearrangement links TRBV19 to TRBJ2-7, with D maybe TRBD2 (6 bases). Trimming pared 9 bases from V and 7 bases from J, leaving 13 bases between. The V gene's germline CDR1 is LNHDA and CDR2 SQIVND (reference sequence). This CDR3 region has 11 residues. The CDR3 spells CASGTGSEQYF. The CDR3, as DNA: TGTGCCAGCGGGACTGGGAGTGAGCAGTACTTC. Full variable domain (missing parts from reference TRBV19 and TRBJ2-7): DGGITQSPKYLFRKEGQNVTLSCEQNLNHDAMYWYRQDPGQGLRLIYYSQIVNDFQKGDIAEGYSVSREKKESFPLTVTSAQKNPTAFYLCASGTGSEQYFGPGTRLTVT.

This chain links TRBV29-1 with TRBJ2-7; D is unclear. The CDR3 contains 13 residues. The germline gives CDR1 SQVTM, CDR2 ANQGSEA. The V gene lost 0 bases and the J gene lost 3 bases, with 9 bases spanning the gap. DNA of the CDR3: TGCAGCGTTGAAGATCTTCGTAGCTACGAGCAGTACTTC. Amino acids: CSVEDLRSYEQYF.

The chain recombines TRBV12-3 or TRBV12-4 with TRBJ1-1; D possibly corresponds to TRBD1 (6 bases). V was cut by 8 bases and J by 1 base, with 11 bases left in between. This CDR3 is built from 13 residues. CDR3 DNA sequence: TGTGCCAGCCAAGGACAGCCGAACACTGAAGCTTTCTTT. Translating gives CASQGQPNTEAFF.

The chain is built from TRBV27 and TRBJ2-3; D gene uncertain. The CDR3 is 14 residues long. V was clipped by 2 bases and J by 4 bases, with 10 bases between them. CDR1 MNHEY and CDR2 SMNVEV come from the germline V gene (reference sequence). CDR3 coding DNA: TGTGCCAGCAGTTTACTGCTACCACCAGATACGCAGTATTTT. As protein: CASSLLLPPDTQYF.

This chain's CDR3 is CASALAPRGNYGYTF. Here the CDR3 DNA reads TGTGCCAGCGCGCTAGCCCCGAGGGGGAACTATGGCTACACCTTC. This sequence joins TRBV27 and TRBJ1-2; weak D call: TRBD1 (6 bases). The V end was cut by 8 bases, the J end by 2 bases, with 18 bases between. This CDR3 region has 15 residues. Germline CDR1 MNHEY, CDR2 SMNVEV (reference sequence).

This rearrangement joins TRBV14 to TRBJ1-2; 9 bases agree with TRBD1. This CDR3 has 16 residues. Per the germline V gene, CDR1 is SGHDN and CDR2 is FVKESK. V shed 6 bases and J 3 bases; nucleotides not matched to a gene: 11. CDR3 in amino acids: CASRVVRDRDDYGYTF. In nucleotides, the CDR3 is TGTGCCAGCAGGGTCGTTAGGGACAGGGATGACTATGGCTACACCTTC.

The chain joins TRBV6-2 or TRBV6-3 to TRBJ1-4; TRBD1 is a possible D gene (5 bases). Germline V gene sequence: CDR1 MNHEY, CDR2 SVGEGT. The CDR3 has 16 amino acids. The V end was cut by 2 bases, the J end by 6 bases, with 16 bases between. In DNA, the CDR3 is TGTGCCAGCAGTTACCCGAACACAGGATGGGATGAAAAACTGTTTTTT. It codes for CASSYPNTGWDEKLFF.

Only one count was recorded for this clone. The chain couples TRBV3-1 (or the pseudogene TRBV3-2) to TRBJ1-1; maybe TRBD1 (5 bases). Trimming left V 0 bases short and J 0 bases short, with 11 bases between. The CDR3 sequence is 16 residues long. Germline CDR1 LGHDT, CDR2 YNNKEL (reference sequence). CDR3 protein: CASSQDSGSVNTEAFF. The CDR3 DNA sequence: TGTGCCAGCAGCCAAGACTCAGGGTCCGTGAACACTGAAGCTTTCTTT.

The rearrangement joins TRBV19 to TRBJ1-4; a weak D match, TRBD1 (6 bases). CDR1 is LNHDA, CDR2 SQIVND, per germline (reference sequence). The CDR3 length is 13 residues. The V gene lost 3 bases and the J gene lost 8 bases, with 10 bases spanning the gap. CDR3 sequence (DNA): TGTGCCAGTAGTATGGGGGCCAGGGAAAAACTGTTTTTT. Translating gives CASSMGAREKLFF.

Only a few counts were recorded for this clone. The chain carries TRBV7-8 and TRBJ2-2; D is possibly TRBD2 (5 bases). The length of the CDR3 is 16 residues. V lost 4 bases, J lost 0 bases, and 12 bases lay in between. The germline CDR1 and CDR2 sequences are SGHVS and FQNEAQ. This CDR3 reads CASSSIGLTNTGELFF. DNA for the CDR3: TGTGCCAGCAGCTCCATCGGACTCACGAACACCGGGGAGCTGTTTTTT.

V is TRBV7-3 and J is TRBJ2-2; D unresolved. Germline CDR1 and CDR2: SGHTA and FQGTGA. The CDR3 extends over 15 amino acids. V gave up 3 bases and J gave up 0 bases, with 8 bases separating them. CDR3 in amino acids: CASSLYTSNTGELFF. The CDR3 DNA is TGTGCCAGCAGCTTGTACACCTCGAACACCGGGGAGCTGTTTTTT. The full variable domain, rest sourced from reference TRBV7-3 and TRBJ2-2, is GAGVSQTPSNKVTEKGKYVELRCDPISGHTALYWYRQSLGQGPEFLIYFQGTGAADDSGLPNDRFFAVRPEGSVSTLKIQRTERGDSAVYLCASSLYTSNTGELFFGEGSRLTVL.

J is TRBJ2-3 and V is TRBV5-4, with D possibly being TRBD2 (5 bases). The length of the CDR3 is 13 residues. V dropped 0 bases and J dropped 6 bases, with 8 bases sitting between them. Per the germline V gene, CDR1 is SGHNT and CDR2 is YYREEE (reference sequence). The CDR3 reads CASSLEPGDTQYF. CDR3 bases: TGTGCCAGCAGCTTGGAGCCGGGGGATACGCAGTATTTT.

The CDR3 region is CASSQGTGQGTEQFF. The CDR3 DNA reads as TGTGCCAGCAGCCAAGGAACAGGACAGGGTACTGAGCAGTTCTTC. V and J are TRBV4-2 and TRBJ2-1; 8 nucleotides agree with TRBD1. V trimming: 1 base; J trimming: 9 bases; junction bases outside the gene matches: 8. CDR3 length: 15 residues. Per the germline V gene, CDR1 is LGHNA and CDR2 is YNFKEQ.

The chain is built from TRBV5-3 and TRBJ2-2, with a weak D call TRBD1 (5 bases). Being an ORF, TRBV5-3 has a function that is uncertain. The CDR3 contains 20 residues. Trimming cost V 2 bases and J 1 base, with 24 bases left between them. The CDR3 DNA reads TGTGCCAGAAGCTTTTCTCCCTTCCCCAAGACAGCGATGAACACCGGGGAGCTGTTTTTT. As protein: CARSFSPFPKTAMNTGELFF.

The chain combines TRBV2 with TRBJ2-7, with 10 nucleotides matching TRBD1. The germline gives CDR1 SNHLY, CDR2 FYNNEI. J gave up 6 bases and V 7 bases, and 9 bases lay outside the gene matches. The length of the CDR3 is 14 residues. This CDR3 is CASMKDRGWGEQYF. The DNA for the CDR3 is TGTGCCAGCATGAAGGACAGGGGGTGGGGCGAGCAGTACTTC.

As DNA, the CDR3 is TGTGCCAGCAGTAAAGGAGGAATGAACACTGAAGCTTTCTTT. It is translated as CASSKGGMNTEAFF. This sequence joins TRBV28 and TRBJ1-1, with unresolved D. The CDR3 is made up of 14 amino acids. V was pared by 5 bases and J by 0 bases, with 10 bases between. In germline, CDR1 is MDHEN, CDR2 SYDVKM.

Here the CDR3 reads CASSLAVGTGDSPLHF. CDR3 sequence (DNA): TGTGCCAGCAGCTTGGCCGTCGGGACGGGAGATTCACCCCTCCACTTT. This chain connects TRBV5-4 to TRBJ1-6; D is perhaps TRBD1 (5 bases). There are 16 residues in the CDR3. V lost 0 bases to trimming and J lost 8 bases, with 15 bases between them. The germline V gene encodes CDR1 SGHNT and CDR2 YYREEE (reference sequence).

V gene TRBV11-2 combines with J gene TRBJ2-3; the D is unclear. CDR1 SGHAT and CDR2 FQNNGV come from the germline V gene. The CDR3 totals 11 residues. Between the trimmed V and J ends, which lost 5 bases and 7 bases, there was a span of 7 bases. Here the CDR3 DNA reads TGTGCCAGCAGCCCGGTGAATACGCAGTATTTT. Translation: CASSPVNTQYF. Filled out from reference TRBV11-2 and TRBJ2-3, the complete variable domain reads EAGVAQSPRYKIIEKRQSVAFWCNPISGHATLYWYQQILGQGPKLLIQFQNNGVVDDSQLPKDRFSAERLKGVDSTLKIQPAKLEDSAVYLCASSPVNTQYFGPGTRLTVL.

Here the CDR3 reads CASSYGLAVPSYEQYF. The CDR3 DNA follows: TGTGCCAGCAGCTATGGACTAGCGGTGCCTTCCTACGAGCAGTACTTC. The V call is TRBV11-1, the J call TRBJ2-7, with 10 bases lining up with TRBD2. The CDR3 consists of 16 residues. Per the germline V gene, CDR1 is SGHAT and CDR2 is FQDESV (reference sequence). V dropped 4 bases and J dropped 1; count of bases not matched to a gene: 7.